This T cell receptor (beta chain) emerged from a study of T cells expressing NK-cell markers. Study conclusions and caveats: Whether the expanded NKG2C+ T cell clones recognized HCMV remained unclear.

In the case of this clonotype: Its antigen is still unknown.

CDR3 length equals 14 residues. Germline lookup yields CDR1 SGHVS and CDR2 FNYEAQ. The authors generated TCR beta cDNA through 5'RACE template switching with UMIs. From the 5' RACE reads, TCRdb lists one entry per CDR3 protein and no DNA. Here the sample table reports about 400,000 distinct CDR3 sequences. The sample taken for sequencing was blood T cells: a sorted CD56 or NKG2C T cell subset, CD4+ or CD8+ T cells, or bulk PBMC T cells (not recorded which). The receptor was derived from a woman aged 45 to 65 in good health. The genes are TRBV7-6 and TRBJ1-1; with no DNA, the TCRdb D assignment of TRBD1 cannot be verified. CDR3: CASSFRGGNTEAFF.